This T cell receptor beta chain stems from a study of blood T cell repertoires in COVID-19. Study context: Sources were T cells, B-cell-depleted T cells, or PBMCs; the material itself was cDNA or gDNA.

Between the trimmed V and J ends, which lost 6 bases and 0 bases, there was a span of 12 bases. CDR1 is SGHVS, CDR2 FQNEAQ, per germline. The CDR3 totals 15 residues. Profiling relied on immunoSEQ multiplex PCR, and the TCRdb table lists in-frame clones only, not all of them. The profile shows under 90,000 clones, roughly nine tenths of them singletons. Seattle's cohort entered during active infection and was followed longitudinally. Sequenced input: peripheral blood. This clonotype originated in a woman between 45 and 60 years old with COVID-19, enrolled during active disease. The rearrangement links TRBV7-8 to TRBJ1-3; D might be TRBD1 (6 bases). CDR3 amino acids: CASRIQGFSGNTIYF. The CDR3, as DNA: TGTGCCAGCAGGATACAGGGTTTCTCTGGAAACACCATATATTTT.